This T cell receptor beta chain is drawn from a study of cytomegalovirus exposure and HLA in healthy donors. About this clone itself: Its antigen is not identified.

The study, taken as a whole, reports: In vitro experiments confirmed that a few CMV-associated chains were specific for CMV antigens. Reports indicate that TCR beta sequences accurately predicted the HLA-A and HLA-B alleles of most subjects.

This CDR3 region has 12 residues. Trimming cost V 7 bases and J 2 bases; bases outside gene matches: 3. From germline, CDR1 is SQVTM and CDR2 ANQGSEA. Use of 60 Vbeta and 13 Jbeta primers characterized the PCR. Per the original methods: Tens of millions of unique TCR beta chains, 9 million to 11 million shared, were counted in a later analysis. Data came from immunoSEQ multiplex PCR; TCRdb stores just in-frame clones and leaves some out. V and J calls and clone size are those listed in that table; D and trimming were worked out from the DNA. This sample has 70,000 to 100,000 clones, with 67% found just once. In nominal health when sampled, donors likely had unrecorded immune exposures nonetheless.

The specimen was PBMCs. This sequence originates from a woman aged 45-59 years in good health and CMV-seropositive. V is TRBV29-1 and J is TRBJ2-3; 7 positions match TRBD2. CDR3 residues: CSGGGNTDTQYF. The CDR3 DNA reads TGCAGCGGGGGAGGGAACACAGATACGCAGTATTTT.